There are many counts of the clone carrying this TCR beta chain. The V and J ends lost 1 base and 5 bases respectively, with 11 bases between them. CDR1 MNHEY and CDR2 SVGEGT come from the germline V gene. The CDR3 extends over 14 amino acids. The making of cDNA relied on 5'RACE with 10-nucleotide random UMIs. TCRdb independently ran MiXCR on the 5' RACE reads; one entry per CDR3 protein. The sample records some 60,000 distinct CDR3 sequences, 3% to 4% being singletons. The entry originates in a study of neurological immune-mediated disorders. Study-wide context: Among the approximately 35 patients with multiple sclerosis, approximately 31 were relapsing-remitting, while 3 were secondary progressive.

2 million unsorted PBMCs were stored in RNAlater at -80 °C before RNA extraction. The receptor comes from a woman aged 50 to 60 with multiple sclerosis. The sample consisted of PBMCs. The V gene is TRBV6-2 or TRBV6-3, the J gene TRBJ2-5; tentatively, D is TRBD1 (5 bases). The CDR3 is CASSYLGGAETQYF. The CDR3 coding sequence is TGTGCCAGCAGTTACTTGGGTGGGGCTGAGACCCAGTACTTC.